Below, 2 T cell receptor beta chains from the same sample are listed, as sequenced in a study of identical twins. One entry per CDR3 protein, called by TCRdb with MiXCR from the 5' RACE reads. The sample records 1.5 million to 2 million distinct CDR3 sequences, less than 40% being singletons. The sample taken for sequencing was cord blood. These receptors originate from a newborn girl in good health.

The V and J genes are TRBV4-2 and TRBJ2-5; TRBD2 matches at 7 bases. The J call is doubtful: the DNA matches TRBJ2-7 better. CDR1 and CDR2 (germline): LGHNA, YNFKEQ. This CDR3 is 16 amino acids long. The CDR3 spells CASSQAIAGVPYEQYF. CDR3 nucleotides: TGTGCCAGCAGCCAAGCAATAGCGGGCGTTCCCTACGAGCAGTACTTC.

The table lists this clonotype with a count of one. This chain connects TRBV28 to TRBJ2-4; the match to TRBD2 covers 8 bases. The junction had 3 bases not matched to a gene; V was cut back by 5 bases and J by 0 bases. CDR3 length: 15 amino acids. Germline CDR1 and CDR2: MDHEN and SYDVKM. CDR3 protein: CASSGLAAAKNIQYF. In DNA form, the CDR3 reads TGTGCCAGCAGTGGACTAGCAGCAGCCAAAAACATTCAGTACTTC.